This entry lists 5 T cell receptor beta chains sequenced from one sample in a study of Graves' ophthalmopathy and Graves' hyperthyroidism. The authors amplified TCR beta CDR3 regions, and they did so from RNA transcripts for repertoire sequencing. The first round was an RT-PCR with HTBI primers, and the second round was a multiplex PCR. MiXCR, applied by TCRdb to the multiplex PCR reads, yields one record per CDR3 protein. The sample holds over 450,000 distinct CDR3 sequences; around an eighth are singletons and the top ten take about 9.4%. The specimen was blood. These receptors were obtained from a woman aged 25 to 39 with Graves' ophthalmopathy.

This clonotype was recorded at least ten times. The CDR3 protein is CASSEAVLWTGLNTEAFF. The CDR3 coding sequence is TGTGCCAGCAGTGAAGCAGTCCTCTGGACAGGTTTGAACACTGAAGCTTTCTTT. The chain carries TRBV6-1 and TRBJ1-1; the match to TRBD1 covers 7 bases. Germline V CDR1 and CDR2: MNHNS, SASEGT. Trimming cost V 0 bases and J 0 bases; bases outside gene matches: 10. The CDR3 covers 18 residues.

In this sample, this clonotype turned up many times. The chain employs TRBV28 and TRBJ2-7; TRBD2 aligns across 14 bases. This CDR3 has 19 residues. The V and J ends lost 1 base and 4 bases, in that order; junction bases with no gene match: 12. Germline V gives CDR1 MDHEN, CDR2 SYDVKM. The CDR3 protein is CASSLFPGTSGSVRYEQYF. CDR3 nucleotides: TGTGCCAGCAGTTTATTTCCCGGGACTAGCGGGAGCGTTAGATACGAGCAGTACTTC.

The sample holds a few counts of this clonotype. This sequence joins TRBV11-2 and TRBJ2-7, with D perhaps assigned TRBD1 or TRBD2 (5 bases each). Trimming stripped 5 bases from V and 2 bases from J, with 13 bases between. The germline CDR1 and CDR2 sequences are SGHAT and FQNNGV. This CDR3 is built from 14 residues. The CDR3 DNA reads TGTGCCAGCAGCCCCCGGGACGCCACCTACGAGCAGTACTTC. It translates to CASSPRDATYEQYF.

This clonotype came up a few times. The chain is built from TRBV3-1 and TRBJ1-5, with a weak D call TRBD1 (5 bases). The CDR3 extends over 15 amino acids. Looked up from germline, CDR1 is LGHDT and CDR2 is YNNKEL (reference sequence). V was shortened by 0 bases and J by 7 bases, with 13 bases between the two germline ends. The CDR3 spells CASSQDWQGSQPQHF. The CDR3 DNA reads TGTGCCAGCAGCCAAGATTGGCAGGGTAGCCAGCCCCAGCATTTT.

This clonotype was detected a few times. The rearrangement joins TRBV30 to TRBJ1-1; D is uncertain. With 5 bases removed from V and 5 bases from J, the gap between germline ends came to 15 bases. Germline V gives CDR1 GTSNPN, CDR2 SVGIG (reference sequence). CDR3 length equals 13 residues. CDR3 amino acids: CAWSAGLGTEAFF. The CDR3 bases are TGTGCCTGGTCCGCTGGGCTAGGTACTGAAGCTTTCTTT.